The 9 T cell receptor beta chains below come from one sample, sequenced in a study of T cells in Graves' hyperthyroidism and ophthalmopathy. RNA transcripts gave rise to amplified TCR beta CDR3 regions. The HTBI primer set was used in a first-round RT-PCR of the TCR CDR3. A single record per CDR3 protein comes from TCRdb applying MiXCR to the multiplex PCR reads. The sample holds 530,000 or so distinct CDR3 sequences, 24% seen once. The specimen sequenced was blood. The receptors stem from a woman aged 25-40 years with Graves' ophthalmopathy.

This clonotype showed up many times. The chain recombines TRBV4-3 with TRBJ2-2, with TRBD1 as a possible D gene (5 bases). Germline V CDR1 and CDR2: LGHNA, YSLEER. The ends were cut back, 3 bases at V and 6 bases at J, with 11 bases in the middle. This CDR3 region has 14 residues. CDR3 DNA: TGCGCCAGCAGCCATACAGGTACCTCCGGGGAGCTGTTTTTT. This encodes CASSHTGTSGELFF.

This clonotype has at least ten counts. This chain joins TRBV6-4 and TRBJ2-6; 7 nucleotides align to TRBD1. Germline CDR1 and CDR2: MRHNA and SNTAGT. V trimming: 5 bases; J trimming: 0 bases; junction bases outside the gene matches: 19. The CDR3 totals 21 residues. This CDR3 is CASSTTNPIRDSRSGANVLTF. CDR3 nucleotides: TGTGCCAGCAGTACGACAAACCCGATTCGGGACAGCCGCTCTGGGGCCAACGTCCTGACTTTC.

This rearrangement joins TRBV7-2 to TRBJ2-7; 9 bases match TRBD2. The germline gives CDR1 SGHTA, CDR2 FQGNSA. J gave up 9 bases and V 5 bases, and 14 bases lay outside the gene matches. This CDR3 comprises 15 residues. The CDR3 DNA is TGTGCCAGCAGCATCGTAGCGGGAGCAGGTAGTCGGCAGTACTTC. It encodes CASSIVAGAGSRQYF. Based on the CDR3 plus reference TRBV7-2 and TRBJ2-7, the full variable domain is GAGVSQSPSNKVTEKGKDVELRCDPISGHTALYWYRQSLGQGLEFLIYFQGNSAPDKSGLPSDRFSAERTGGSVSTLTIQRTQQEDSAVYLCASSIVAGAGSRQYFGPGTRLTVT.

This clonotype was recorded at least ten times. This may stem from a read error, because a much larger clone lies one nucleotide away. The rearrangement joins TRBV7-2 to TRBJ1-5; no reliable D call. The V gene lost 6 bases and the J gene lost 8 bases, with 14 bases spanning the gap. Germline V gives CDR1 SGHTA, CDR2 FQGNSA. The CDR3 totals 13 residues. CDR3 nucleotide sequence: TGTGCCAGCAGTCCGGGTAGTTCGAAGCCCCAGCATTTT. It is translated as CASSPGSSKPQHF.

V gene TRBV10-2 combines with J gene TRBJ2-7; D uncertain. V lost 0 bases to trimming and J lost 2 bases, with 11 bases between them. From germline, CDR1 is WSHSY and CDR2 SAAADI. The CDR3 is 15 amino acids. The CDR3 here is CASSESSYRTYEQYF. CDR3 DNA: TGCGCCAGCAGTGAGTCATCTTACCGGACCTACGAGCAGTACTTC.

This rearrangement joins TRBV11-2 to TRBJ2-5; 7 nucleotides align to TRBD1. Germline CDR1 reads SGHAT; CDR2 reads FQNNGV. The CDR3 is made up of 14 amino acids. V lost 5 bases and J lost 1; bases outside the gene matches: 4. The CDR3 nucleotides are TGTGCCAGCAGCCGCTACAGGGGCCAAGAGACCCAGTACTTC. Translating it yields CASSRYRGQETQYF.

This clonotype occurred once. This chain connects TRBV7-6 to TRBJ2-7; 7 nucleotides line up with TRBD1. Germline lookup yields CDR1 SGHVS and CDR2 FNYEAQ. V lost 0 bases to trimming and J lost 2 bases; unmatched junction nucleotides: 4. The CDR3 is 15 amino acids. CDR3 residues: CASSLAWDSPYEQYF. The CDR3 DNA reads as TGTGCCAGCAGCTTAGCCTGGGACAGTCCCTACGAGCAGTACTTC.

At least ten counts were recorded for this clonotype. The genes are TRBV7-2 and TRBJ1-1; the D gene is possibly TRBD1 (5 bases). The V end was cut by 3 bases, the J end by 11 bases, with 10 bases between. The CDR3 runs 11 residues. The germline gives CDR1 SGHTA, CDR2 FQGNSA. CDR3 amino acids: CASSFRGLAFF. CDR3 DNA: TGTGCCAGCAGCTTTCGGGGCCTGGCTTTCTTT.

The rearrangement joins TRBV5-1 to TRBJ2-2; the match to TRBD2 covers 8 bases. Per the germline V gene, CDR1 is SGHRS and CDR2 is YFSETQ. The CDR3 runs 15 residues. The V segment lost 4 bases and the J segment 8 bases; nucleotides outside the gene matches: 10. The CDR3 DNA reads as TGCGCCAGCAGCAATACCGCGGGAGGCGGAGGGGAGCTGTTTTTT. As protein: CASSNTAGGGGELFF.